This T cell receptor (beta chain) was sequenced during a study of T cell changes during pregnancy in multiple sclerosis (dated by TCRdb to the late 2010s). Regarding the study in general: The study examined how the T cell repertoire changed over the course of pregnancy in women with multiple sclerosis.

In the case of this clone: Its antigen is still unknown. Within one base of it there is no much larger clone, and no base qualities were kept.

CDR1 and CDR2, looked up from the germline V gene (reference sequence), are LNHDA and SQIVND. There are 15 amino acids in the CDR3, from cysteine to phenylalanine inclusive. Only the CDR3 DNA stays, 45 bases, in frame from base 1. The V end gives up 9 bases and the J end 3 bases, leaving 13 bases in the junction not matched to a gene. Libraries were prepared through the immunoSEQ multiplex PCR assay. The source is immuneACCESS, and TCRdb retained only in-frame sequences with V and J called. Part of the clones is not carried over; for the studies checked, unresolved V genes explain less than half of this, and the remainder is unexplained. The sample table holds almost 20,000 clones, of which about 87% were seen once. Approximately 7% of the sample is in the top ten clones.

This chain joins TRBV19 to TRBJ1-1; 7 bases in the middle match TRBD1. This sample comprised CD8+ T cells from peripheral blood mononuclear cells, obtained in the third trimester of pregnancy. The TCR sequence derives from a female donor in good health, enrolled as a control in a pregnancy study. The CDR3 region: CASSQTGTVYTEAFF. The DNA sequence is TGTGCCAGCTCTCAGACAGGGACGGTCTACACTGAAGCTTTCTTT. Full variable domain (CDR3 extended with the reference TRBV19 and TRBJ1-1 proteins): DGGITQSPKYLFRKEGQNVTLSCEQNLNHDAMYWYRQDPGQGLRLIYYSQIVNDFQKGDIAEGYSVSREKKESFPLTVTSAQKNPTAFYLCASSQTGTVYTEAFFGQGTRLTVV.